This TCR beta chain was recovered during a study of shared clonotypes between healthy human individuals. Overall study findings and caveats: Clonotype sharing among the donors was expected to vary with sequencing depth.

The method was immunoSEQ multiplex PCR; TCRdb's version includes in-frame clones alone and lacks a portion of them. In the table there are more than 450,000 clones, about four fifths of which are singletons. This clone was seen only a few times. The antigen is undetermined. The V and J ends lost 6 bases and 4 bases respectively, with 13 bases between them. The germline gives CDR1 MNHEY, CDR2 SMNVEV (reference sequence). The CDR3 runs 14 residues. About 100 million PBMCs were counted before genomic DNA extraction. The chain carries TRBV27 and TRBJ1-3; D ambiguous. Sequencing input: PBMCs. The origin of this receptor is a woman aged 35 to 49 in good health. Some clones in this sample may be carry-over from other donors' samples. CDR3 region: CASSLGTPGNTIYF. In DNA form, the CDR3 reads TGTGCCAGCAGCCTAGGTACCCCAGGAAACACCATATATTTT.